This T cell receptor (beta chain) was recovered during a study of cytomegalovirus exposure and HLA in healthy donors (TCRdb year 2017). With regard to the full study: An earlier analysis of more than 550 of the donors reported under 300 Gb of sequence data and around 100 million unique TCR beta sequences obtained from around 170 million T cells. Roughly 300 gigabases of sequencing data and 75 million to 85 million unique TCR sequences made up an early release that covered under 750 HLA-typed donors. Among the approximately 400 genotyped donors, 81% belonged to the genetic ancestry cluster associated with self-reported Caucasian donors. The study aimed to test whether signatures of past pathogen exposure could be identified by cataloging public T cell receptors. The T cell repertoires of around 730 subjects were profiled by immunosequencing and related to cytomegalovirus serostatus. A separate validation cohort of roughly 130 different subjects was used in addition to the 666-subject first cohort. To predict cytomegalovirus infection status, the study combined high-throughput TCR immunosequencing, statistical association of individual TCRs with disease status, and machine learning. In a later analysis, previously published TCR beta repertoires from several hundred donors were re-analyzed and high-resolution HLA genotyping was added so that TCR occurrence patterns could be studied. Rather than drawing on any new phenotypic data, the later analysis identified candidate immune exposures from TCR beta sequences and the way those sequences occurred across donors. In an earlier analysis of roughly 600 of the donors, high-throughput TCR beta sequencing was used to judge whether each TCR beta V gene segment behaved as functional or pseudogenic. Donor age, sex, ethnicity and CMV serostatus were collected together with the repertoire data. A later genetic analysis took genome-wide SNP genotypes for about 60% of the roughly 670 donors and used that subset as a discovery cohort. Every discovery cohort repertoire had been produced on one sequencing platform. Class I and class II HLA loci were covered by the typing at four-digit resolution. Typing coverage varied by locus: roughly 620-640 donors for A, B, C, DRB1 and DQB1; under 550 for DQA1; approximately 610 for DPA1; 450 to 480 for DPB1. Roughly 5 DR-DQ haplotypes were handled as single units for association and clustering, since linkage in the cohort was strong. On average, over 200,000 unique TCR beta nucleotide sequences were sequenced per donor among fewer than 500 genotyped donors of the cohort, with roughly 20% of those sequences being non-productive. On the study overall, not on this receptor specifically: The authors suggested that the approach could potentially be extended to other disease states and immunological phenotypes. Because counts were too low, some 17 rarely observed V segments, including chromosome 9 orphons, were left out of the earlier analysis of about 500 of the donors. According to a later analysis, most CMV-associated TCR beta chains appeared to be HLA-restricted, and the HLA associations seemed to be driven largely by CMV exposure. Linkage disequilibrium might explain the correlated functional status among segregating V segments, but an unknown experimental factor could not be ruled out. CMV serostatus was the only immune exposure information available for the cohort. A further reported finding was that TCR beta sequences accurately predicted the HLA-A and HLA-B alleles for most subjects in the first cohort. A cluster of highly shared sequence variants was judged likely to represent a technical artifact of the sequencing pipeline. When HLA alleles, especially DR and DQ, strongly co-occurred, TCR associations were difficult to assign to individual alleles. In a later analysis, HLA-associated TCR beta chains showed more clonal expansion and lower generation probabilities than non-associated chains that were equally common. Presence/absence analyses assumed roughly uniform sequencing depth across donors, an assumption that may not hold. Most TCR sequences were observed very rarely across donors, whereas some public TCRs were present in many individuals. In a later analysis, 16,951 TCR beta sequences were associated with specific HLA alleles at a false discovery rate of 0.05. A few of the identified cytomegalovirus-associated TCR beta chains were confirmed in vitro to be specific for cytomegalovirus antigens. A later genetic analysis associated a missense DCLRE1C variant with V-gene and J-gene trimming of TCR beta chains, and an independent cohort replicated the association. In a later genetic analysis, fewer N-insertions in productive TCRs were reported among donors in an Asian-associated ancestry cluster than the roughly 640-donor mean. The study listed 150 to 200 TCR beta chains as associated with cytomegalovirus. This cohort had only TCR beta chains sequenced, and the lack of alpha or paired-chain data limited which features could be detected. Several of the top co-occurrence clusters appeared to be linked to parvovirus B19, influenza, CMV and Epstein-Barr virus, according to a later analysis. An earlier analysis of 587 of the donors showed that most TCR beta V segments appeared in productive rearrangements either about 90% or about 30% of the time, which broadly matched IMGT annotations. A later analysis found that TCR association rates varied across HLA loci, with DRB1 alleles showing the most associated TCRs and HLA-C alleles the fewest. Because HLA typing was missing for some donors at each locus, association tests included only the typed subset. Cytomegalovirus status was reported to be diagnosed by the classifier with high specificity and sensitivity in both the original and validation cohorts.

A note on this clone: The specificity of this receptor is unknown.

The cohort comprised around 690 healthy bone marrow donors. At the time of sampling, every cohort member was nominally healthy, though immune exposures that went unrecorded were likely present. The donor was CMV seronegative and belonged to the group of more than 300 seronegative cohort members. A peripheral blood sample was collected from each donor, and TCR beta sequencing was performed on peripheral blood mononuclear cells. The Qiagen DNeasy Blood Extraction Kit was used to extract genomic DNA from the blood cell samples. The receptor library was made with the immunoSEQ multiplex PCR assay. The multiplex PCR relied on a mix of 60 forward primers for TCR Vbeta segments and 13 reverse primers for TCR Jbeta segments. Amplification of the CDR3 region of rearranged TCR beta genes was performed with a multiplex PCR assay on genomic DNA. The amplified TCR beta libraries were sequenced on the Illumina HiSeq System as 87-base-pair reads. The authors processed their data as follows. Across the 500 to 750 repertoires, a later analysis counted 80 million or so unique TCR beta chains, roughly 11 million of which were shared by at least two donors. To remove PCR and sequencing errors, raw reads were error-corrected and collapsed into unique sequences using a nearest-neighbor algorithm that merged closely related sequences. To assign V, D and J gene segments, CDR3 sequences were aligned to IMGT reference sequences. For a sequence to be retained, a match of at least six nucleotides was required to both a V gene segment and a J gene segment. Rearrangements were classified as productive when the CDR3 lacked stop codons and remained in frame with V and J, and all other rearrangements were classified as non-productive. CDR3 was defined according to IMGT convention as the region running from the second conserved V-encoded cysteine to the conserved J-encoded phenylalanine. Sequences without an unambiguous match to a single V gene segment were excluded from the earlier analysis of approximately 560 of the donors. In an earlier analysis of approximately 590 of the donors, a V segment was called functional when productive rearrangements were above 56.7%, and segregating when the standard deviation between donors exceeded 5%. A statistical classification framework was built to diagnose cytomegalovirus status from the catalog of TCR beta chain sequences. In a later analysis, V and J genes were assigned by comparing TCR nucleotide sequences against IMGT/GENE-DB human TR gene sequences. The TCRdist pipeline was used in a later analysis to assign CDR3 sequences and most-parsimonious VDJ recombination scenarios. A later analysis defined each TCR beta chain by its CDR3 amino acid sequence plus V-gene family, and excluded reads lacking a unique V-gene family. To address suspected cross-contamination and a sequencing artifact, a later analysis removed over 500 highly shared, low-generation-probability nucleotide sequences. A later analysis calculated a clonal expansion index for each public chain from normalized within-repertoire ranks of inferred template counts. In a later analysis, generation probabilities were computed with a VDJ recombination model fitted to out-of-frame rearrangements, and the resulting probabilities were checked against IGoR. Hypergeometric tests were used in a later analysis to score TCR-TCR, TCR-HLA and TCR-CMV co-occurrence, with a repertoire-size bias correction applied to the TCR pairs. To estimate false discovery rates, a later analysis permuted the HLA or CMV assignments 20 times. In a later analysis, co-occurring TCRs were grouped using DBSCAN, and TCRdist sequence similarity was added for clustering within HLA-allele-positive subsets. Co-occurrence clustering excluded repertoires with fewer than 30,000 or more than 120,000 public chains, plus five with anomalous nucleotide sharing. TCRdb provides this immuneACCESS table in a form limited to in-frame rearrangements. Some clones are lacking; in checked studies, under half of them reflect an unresolved V gene, and why the rest are absent is not known. V and J calls and clone size come straight from that table; D and trimming were deduced from the DNA. The record for this sample contains 130,000 or so clones. Together, the top ten hold 1.5% to 1.7% of the sample.

The specimen was PBMCs. The origin of this receptor is a middle-aged woman in good health and CMV-seronegative.

Read as DNA, the sequence is TGCGCCAGCAGCTCAACAACTAGCGGGGGATACACCGGGGAGCTGTTTTTT. Translated, it gives CASSSTTSGGYTGELFF. This sequence uses TRBV5-1 and TRBJ2-2; 11 nucleotides in the junction match TRBD2. According to the germline V gene, CDR1 reads SGHRS and CDR2 reads YFSETQ. The CDR3 numbers 17 residues from cysteine through phenylalanine. The CDR3 DNA has 51 bases and is translated from base 1. Trimming accounts for 3 bases at V and 3 bases at J, while the number of junction bases matched to no gene is 7.